This passage covers 24 T cell receptor beta chains from one sample sequenced in a study of shared clonotypes between healthy human individuals. The method was immunoSEQ multiplex PCR; TCRdb's version includes in-frame clones alone and lacks a portion of them. The sample holds about 1 million clones, more than 60% seen once. The sample consisted of memory CD4+ T cells sorted from blood. Subset meaning: CD45RA-negative fraction. The receptors originated from a man between 18 and 29 years old in good health.

CDR3 residues: CASNRGTSGITSTDTQYF. Here the CDR3 DNA reads TGTGCCAGCAACCGGGGAACTAGCGGTATAACTAGCACAGATACGCAGTATTTT. The V gene is TRBV9, the J gene TRBJ2-3, with TRBD2 identical over 8 bases. V was pared by 6 bases and J by 0 bases, with 15 bases of the junction left unmatched. Looked up from germline, CDR1 is SGDLS and CDR2 is YYNGEE. The CDR3 is 18 amino acids.

The chain recombines TRBV30 with TRBJ1-1; no clear D. There are 12 residues in the CDR3. From germline, CDR1 is GTSNPN and CDR2 SVGIG (reference sequence). Trimming pared 7 bases from V and 3 bases from J, leaving 12 bases between. In DNA, the CDR3 is TGTGCCTCGGGCACCCCCTACACTGAAGCTTTCTTT. As protein: CASGTPYTEAFF.

In the case of this clone: The conserved phenylalanine or tryptophan normally closing the CDR3 is absent here, so this likely arose from a read error. Because the CDR3's place on the DNA is in doubt, the DNA is left out and the CDR3 is given as listed by TCRdb. The chain couples TRBV10-3 to TRBJ2-7; the table names TRBD2, a call not compared with the DNA. The CDR3 is 9 amino acids long, termini counted. The germline gives CDR1 ENHRY, CDR2 SYGVKD. The CDR3 spells CATTLGGPL.

The chain employs TRBV7-2 and TRBJ2-1, with D uncertain. Per the germline V gene, CDR1 is SGHTA and CDR2 is FQGNSA. The CDR3 contains 12 residues. The germline V and J ends were trimmed by 4 bases and 10 bases, with 11 bases remaining between them. DNA for the CDR3: TGTGCCAGCAGCTCAGATAGGTGGGAGCAGTTCTTC. Protein sequence: CASSSDRWEQFF.

This clone turned up a few times. This sequence joins TRBV19 and TRBJ2-7, with a possible D match to TRBD1 (6 bases). The germline V gene has CDR1 LNHDA and CDR2 SQIVND (reference sequence). With 5 bases removed from V and 2 bases from J, the gap between germline ends came to 13 bases. The CDR3 sequence is 14 residues long. Here the CDR3 reads CASSANRDPYEQYF. The CDR3, as DNA: TGTGCCAGTAGTGCAAACAGGGATCCCTACGAGCAGTACTTC.

This rearrangement joins TRBV2 to TRBJ1-1; D perhaps matches TRBD1 (5 bases). V was pared by 2 bases and J by 5 bases, with 9 bases between. This CDR3 comprises 13 residues. Germline CDR1 and CDR2: SNHLY and FYNNEI. The CDR3 loop is CASSERGVTEAFF. The CDR3 coding sequence is TGTGCCAGCAGTGAAAGAGGGGTGACTGAAGCTTTCTTT. The variable domain in full, completed from reference TRBV2 and TRBJ1-1, reads EPEVTQTPSHQVTQMGQEVILRCVPISNHLYFYWYRQILGQKVEFLVSFYNNEISEKSEIFDDQFSVERPDGSNFTLKIRSTKLEDSAMYFCASSERGVTEAFFGQGTRLTVV.

About this clone: Other DNA sequences in the sample encode the same CDR3. The V call is TRBV2, the J call TRBJ2-5, with a weak D call TRBD2 (6 bases). CDR3 size: 13 residues. Germline V gene sequence: CDR1 SNHLY, CDR2 FYNNEI. V lost 6 bases and J lost 5, with 13 bases in between. The CDR3: CASRISGGETQYF. CDR3 sequence (DNA): TGTGCCAGCAGAATTAGCGGAGGGGAGACCCAGTACTTC.

This rearrangement joins TRBV6-1 to TRBJ1-2; D is perhaps TRBD1 (5 bases). Germline lookup yields CDR1 MNHNS and CDR2 SASEGT. Trimming pared 2 bases from V and 7 bases from J, leaving 8 bases between. The CDR3 length is 12 residues. The CDR3 nucleotides read TGTGCCAGCAGTGAACGACAGACTGGCTACACCTTC. Its protein is CASSERQTGYTF.

This sequence joins TRBV6-5 and TRBJ1-3, with 9 nucleotides matching TRBD1. Germline V gives CDR1 MNHEY, CDR2 SVGAGI. This CDR3 has 15 residues. J lost 2 bases, V lost 6 bases, and 5 bases had no gene match. The CDR3 here is CASSPDRGAGNTIYF. DNA for the CDR3: TGTGCCAGCAGCCCCGACAGGGGGGCTGGAAACACCATATATTTT.

The V and J genes are TRBV4-3 and TRBJ1-6, with 10 bases lining up with TRBD1. This CDR3 is built from 17 residues. Germline lookup yields CDR1 LGHNA and CDR2 YSLEER. The V and J ends lost 1 base and 6 bases, in that order; junction bases with no gene match: 6. The CDR3 reads CASSQAAGQGINSPLHF. The DNA of the CDR3 is TGCGCCAGCAGCCAAGCGGCGGGACAGGGGATTAATTCACCCCTCCACTTT.

This rearrangement joins TRBV5-1 to TRBJ2-3; TRBD2 matches at 10 bases. The V gene end was trimmed by 6 bases and the J gene end by 6 bases; junction bases not matched to a gene: 10. This CDR3 is built from 15 residues. In germline, CDR1 is SGHRS, CDR2 YFSETQ. CDR3: CASTMSSGGHDTQYF. The CDR3 DNA sequence: TGCGCCAGCACAATGTCTAGCGGGGGTCATGATACGCAGTATTTT. The variable domain in full, completed from reference TRBV5-1 and TRBJ2-3, reads KAGVTQTPRYLIKTRGQQVTLSCSPISGHRSVSWYQQTPGQGLQFLFEYFSETQRNKGNFPGRFSGRQFSNSRSEMNVSTLELGDSALYLCASTMSSGGHDTQYFGPGTRLTVL.

V is TRBV10-1 and J is TRBJ1-4, with D hard to call. The germline CDR1 and CDR2 sequences are WNHNN and SYGVQD (reference sequence). V was pared by 5 bases and J by 5 bases, with 24 bases between. CDR3 length: 18 residues. DNA for the CDR3: TGCGCCAGCAGTAAAGGGAGGACCGCCGGGAGGCAAAATGAAAAACTGTTTTTT. Amino acids: CASSKGRTAGRQNEKLFF.

The J gene is TRBJ2-2, the V gene TRBV9; 11 positions agree with TRBD1. Germline V lookup: CDR1 SGDLS, CDR2 YYNGEE. This CDR3 has 19 residues. V lost 2 bases, J lost 6 bases, and 15 bases stayed unmatched. CDR3 amino acids: CASSVLPRGQGAEAGELFF. The CDR3, as DNA: TGTGCCAGCAGCGTTCTACCCCGCGGACAGGGGGCGGAGGCCGGGGAGCTGTTTTTT.

The chain couples TRBV2 to TRBJ1-1, with a weak D call TRBD1 (5 bases). CDR3 length: 15 amino acids. V lost 5 bases and J lost 5, with 18 bases in between. CDR1 is SNHLY and CDR2 is FYNNEI in the germline V gene. In nucleotides, the CDR3 is TGTGCCAGCAGTTCTTCCCCCACAGGTGGGACTGAAGCTTTCTTT. Protein product: CASSSSPTGGTEAFF.

V and J are TRBV10-1 and TRBJ2-3; 10 bases match TRBD2. Germline loops: CDR1 WNHNN, CDR2 SYGVQD (reference sequence). Trimming removed 6 bases from V and 1 base from J; junction bases left unmatched: 7. CDR3 length: 16 amino acids. The CDR3 bases are TGCGCCAGCAGGCCCGCACTAGCGGGGCGCACAGATACGCAGTATTTT. It encodes CASRPALAGRTDTQYF.

The rearrangement links TRBV5-5 to TRBJ2-3; 7 bases line up with TRBD2. Germline lookup yields CDR1 SGHKS and CDR2 YYEKEE (reference sequence). The CDR3 contains 14 residues. J lost 4 bases, V lost 0 bases, and 2 bases had no gene match. The CDR3 DNA follows: TGTGCCAGCAGCTTGGTTCTAGCGGCAGATACGCAGTATTTT. The encoded protein is CASSLVLAADTQYF.

This chain links TRBV2 with TRBJ2-7; maybe TRBD1 (5 bases). Germline V gene data show CDR1 as SNHLY and CDR2 as FYNNEI. V lost 11 bases to trimming and J lost 4 bases, with 15 bases between them. The CDR3 is 12 residues long. CDR3 residues: CAGGYRKYEQYF. In DNA form, the CDR3 reads TGTGCCGGCGGATACAGGAAGTACGAGCAGTACTTC.

The J gene is TRBJ2-6, the V gene TRBV5-4; no clear D gene. The CDR3 length is 14 residues. Per germline, CDR1 SGHNT and CDR2 YYREEE (reference sequence). The V end was cut by 6 bases, the J end by 1 base, with 8 bases between. In nucleotides, the CDR3 is TGTGCCAGCACGATAAAATCTGGGGCCAACGTCCTGACTTTC. It yields the protein CASTIKSGANVLTF.

This CDR3 is CASSRGIGGEGTGELFF. As DNA, the CDR3 is TGTGCCAGCAGCCGGGGGATAGGGGGCGAGGGCACCGGGGAGCTGTTTTTT. The chain has TRBV5-4 and TRBJ2-2, with D maybe TRBD1 (7 bases). Trimming shortened V by 4 bases and J by 4 bases, and 20 bases separated the two germline ends. CDR1 and CDR2 from the germline V gene are SGHNT and YYREEE (reference sequence). The CDR3 runs to 17 residues.

This CDR3 is CASNILGGTRSPLHF. CDR3 DNA sequence: TGCGCCAGCAACATCCTCGGGGGGACTCGATCACCCCTCCACTTT. This rearrangement joins TRBV4-1 to TRBJ1-6, with a possible D match to TRBD1 (5 bases). The germline V gene has CDR1 MGHRA and CDR2 YSYEKL. This CDR3 has 15 amino acids. V lost 7 bases and J lost 10, with 20 bases in between.

The gene calls are TRBV5-5 and TRBJ2-7, with a possible D match to TRBD1 (6 bases). CDR1 and CDR2 from the germline V gene are SGHKS and YYEKEE (reference sequence). The CDR3 extends over 15 amino acids. Trimming cost V 3 bases and J 0 bases, with 13 bases left between them. The CDR3 region is CASSWGTLSSYEQYF. The CDR3 coding sequence is TGTGCCAGCAGCTGGGGGACATTGAGCTCCTACGAGCAGTACTTC.

The chain combines TRBV5-1 with TRBJ2-5; perhaps D is TRBD1 or TRBD2 (5 bases each). The CDR3 covers 13 residues. V gave up 4 bases and J gave up 5 bases, with 12 bases separating them. Germline V CDR1 and CDR2: SGHRS, YFSETQ. The CDR3 region has the DNA TGCGCCAGCAGCAGGGAGAAGGGGGAGACCCAGTACTTC. Its protein product is CASSREKGETQYF.

J is TRBJ1-5 and V is TRBV5-8; maybe TRBD1 (6 bases). Germline V gives CDR1 SGHTS, CDR2 YDEGEE. The CDR3 consists of 17 residues. Trimming took 3 bases from V and 2 from J, leaving 18 bases between them. The CDR3 sequence: CASSYPKVAGGNQPQHF. The DNA for the CDR3 is TGTGCCAGCAGCTATCCCAAGGTGGCAGGGGGCAATCAGCCCCAGCATTTT. The whole variable domain, remainder taken from reference TRBV5-8 and TRBJ1-5, is EAGVTQSPTHLIKTRGQQATLRCSPISGHTSVYWYQQALGLGLQFLLWYDEGEERNRGNFPPRFSGRQFPNYSSELNVNALELEDSALYLCASSYPKVAGGNQPQHFGDGTRLSIL.

In the case of this clone: Distinct nucleotide sequences in the sample also encode this CDR3. The CDR3 DNA is TGCGCCAGCAGCCAAGATAGGGGGTCCTACAATGAGCAGTTCTTC. Amino acids: CASSQDRGSYNEQFF. The chain couples TRBV4-3 to TRBJ2-1; tentative D call: TRBD1 (6 bases). Trimming removed 0 bases from V and 1 base from J, with 7 bases in between. Germline V gene lookup returns CDR1 LGHNA and CDR2 YSLEER. CDR3 length: 15 amino acids.